This TCR beta chain came from a study of Graves' ophthalmopathy and Graves' hyperthyroidism. This CDR3 spans 13 amino acids. The V end lost 3 bases, the J end lost 0 bases, and 6 bases lay between the germline ends. Germline values: CDR1 LNHNV, CDR2 YYDKDF (reference sequence). From RNA, the CDR3 regions of TCR beta chains were amplified and sequenced. The first round was an RT-PCR with HTBI primers, and the second round was a multiplex PCR. Each CDR3 protein gets one entry after TCRdb re-called the multiplex PCR reads with MiXCR. Among over a million distinct CDR3 sequences, around a third were seen once, and the ten largest hold around 10%.

The sequence was obtained from an adult man with Graves' hyperthyroidism. Sequences were obtained from peripheral blood or thyroid tissue (not recorded which). The chain carries TRBV15 and TRBJ2-7; perhaps TRBD2 as D (5 bases). DNA of the CDR3: TGTGCCACCAGCAGCGGGGTCTCCTACGAGCAGTACTTC. Its translation: CATSSGVSYEQYF.